This entry concerns a single T cell receptor beta chain. This sample stems from a study of blood T cell repertoires in COVID-19. Study information: Samples taken during acute and convalescent COVID-19 were collected in the United States, Italy and Spain. In each case, the material was cDNA or gDNA derived from T cells, B-cell-depleted T cells, or PBMCs.

J lost 6 bases, V lost 1 base, and 4 bases had no gene match. Germline V gene data show CDR1 as SGHTS and CDR2 as YDEGEE. The CDR3 loop spans 14 amino acids. Per the authors' pipeline: Amplification of reference gene primers provided the estimated nucleated cell counts. TCRdb's table, derived via immunoSEQ multiplex PCR, lists solely in-frame clones and lacks some. The V and J calls and clone size are taken from that table; D and trimming were inferred from the DNA. The repertoire holds 150,000 or so clones, with around 82% as singletons. Patients in Seattle were enrolled during active infection, then followed longitudinally.

The source of this sequence is a woman between 40 and 55 years old with COVID-19, enrolled during active disease. The source material was peripheral blood. The chain joins TRBV5-8 to TRBJ2-1; 7 nucleotides align to TRBD1. The chain's CDR3 is CASSLLRDSNEQFF. DNA of the CDR3: TGTGCCAGCAGCTTGCTTAGGGACAGCAATGAGCAGTTCTTC.